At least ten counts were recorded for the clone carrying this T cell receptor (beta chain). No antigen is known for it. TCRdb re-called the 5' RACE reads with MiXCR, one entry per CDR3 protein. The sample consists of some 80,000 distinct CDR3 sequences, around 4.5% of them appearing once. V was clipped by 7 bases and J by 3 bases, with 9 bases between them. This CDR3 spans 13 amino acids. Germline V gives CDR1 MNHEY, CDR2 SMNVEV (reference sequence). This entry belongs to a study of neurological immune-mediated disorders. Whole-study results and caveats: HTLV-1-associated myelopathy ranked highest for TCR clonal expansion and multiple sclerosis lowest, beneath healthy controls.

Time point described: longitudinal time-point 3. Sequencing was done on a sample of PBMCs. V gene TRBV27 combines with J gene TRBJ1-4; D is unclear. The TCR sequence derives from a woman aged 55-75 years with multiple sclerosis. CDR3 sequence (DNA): TGTGCCAGCAAGAGGGATCCTAATGAAAAACTGTTTTTT. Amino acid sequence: CASKRDPNEKLFF.